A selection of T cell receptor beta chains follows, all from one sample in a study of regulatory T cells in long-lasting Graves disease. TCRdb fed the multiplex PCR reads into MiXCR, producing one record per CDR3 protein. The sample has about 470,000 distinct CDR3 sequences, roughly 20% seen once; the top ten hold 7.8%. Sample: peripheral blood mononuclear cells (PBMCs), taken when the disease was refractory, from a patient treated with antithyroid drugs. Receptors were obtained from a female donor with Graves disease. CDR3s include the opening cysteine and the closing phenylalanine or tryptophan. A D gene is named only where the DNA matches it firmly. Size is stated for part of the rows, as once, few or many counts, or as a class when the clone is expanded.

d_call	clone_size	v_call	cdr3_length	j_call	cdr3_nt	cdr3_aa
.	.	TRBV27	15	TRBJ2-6	.	CASSFVPAGANVLTF
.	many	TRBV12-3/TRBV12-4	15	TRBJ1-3	TGTGCCAGCAGTTTACAAGGTCGCTCTGGAAACACCATATATTTT	CASSLQGRSGNTIYF
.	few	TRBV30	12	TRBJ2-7	TGTGCCTGGAACAGGGCCTCCTACGAGCAGTACTTC	CAWNRASYEQYF
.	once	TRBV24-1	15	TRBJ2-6	TGTGCCACCAGCGACGGAGGCTCTGGGGCCAGCGTCCTGACTTTC	CATSDGGSGASVLTF
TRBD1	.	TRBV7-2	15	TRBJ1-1	TGTGCCAGCAGCTTAGAGAGGACAGGGGCCACTGAAGCTTTCTTT	CASSLERTGATEAFF
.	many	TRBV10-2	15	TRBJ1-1	TGCGCCAGCAGACCGCCGGGGGGTCGGAACACTGAAGCTTTCTTT	CASRPPGGRNTEAFF
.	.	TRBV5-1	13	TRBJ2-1	TGCGCCAGCTTTCTCGTTCAGGGGAATGAGCAGTTCTTC	CASFLVQGNEQFF
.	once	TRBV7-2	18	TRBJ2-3	TGTGCCAGCAGCGGGAAACCGGGACCGACCTCTAGCACAGATACGCAGTATTTT	CASSGKPGPTSSTDTQYF
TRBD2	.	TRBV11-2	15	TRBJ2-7	TGTGCCAGCAGCCGGACTAGCGGGCTAATAGGGGAGCAGTACTTC	CASSRTSGLIGEQYF
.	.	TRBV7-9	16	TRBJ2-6	TGTGCCAGCATATCAGGGGTCCTTTCTGGGGCCAACGTCCTGACTTTC	CASISGVLSGANVLTF
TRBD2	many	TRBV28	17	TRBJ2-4	TGTGCCAGCAGTCCCCCCATACTAGCGGGAGCCAAAAACATTCAGTACTTC	CASSPPILAGAKNIQYF
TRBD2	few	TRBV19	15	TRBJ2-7	TGTGCCAGTAGTATAGAGGGCGGGAGCTCCTACGAGCAGTACTTC	CASSIEGGSSYEQYF
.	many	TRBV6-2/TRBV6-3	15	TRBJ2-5	TGTGCCAGCAGTTACTCGATTAGTACCCGAGAGACCCAGTACTTC	CASSYSISTRETQYF
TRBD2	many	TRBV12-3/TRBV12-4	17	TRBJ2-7	TGTGCCAGCAGTTCGACTAGCGGGAGGGCCAGCTCCTACGAGCAGTACTTC	CASSSTSGRASSYEQYF
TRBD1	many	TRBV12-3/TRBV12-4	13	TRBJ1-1	TGTGCCGACAGACCCGGGACAGGGACTGAAGCTTTCTTT	CADRPGTGTEAFF
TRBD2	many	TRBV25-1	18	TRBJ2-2	TGTGCCAGCAGTGCGGTGGCTAGCGGGAGGCTCAGCACCGGGGAGCTGTTTTTT	CASSAVASGRLSTGELFF
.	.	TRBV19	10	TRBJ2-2	TGTGCCACCAGGGCCGGGGAGCTGTTTTTT	CATRAGELFF
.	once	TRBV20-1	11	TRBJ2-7	TGCAGTGCTAGTAGAGGGATCGAGCAGTACTTC	CSASRGIEQYF
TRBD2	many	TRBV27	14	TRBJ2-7	TGTGCCAGCAGCCTAGGCGGCGGGAGCCGGGAGCAGTACTTC	CASSLGGGSREQYF
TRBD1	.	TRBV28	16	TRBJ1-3	TGTGCCAGCAGTCGACAGGGACTGGGCTCTGGAAACACCATATATTTT	CASSRQGLGSGNTIYF
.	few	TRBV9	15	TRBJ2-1	TGTGCCAGCAGCGTCACGGGGAGTCCCTACAATGAGCAGTTCTTC	CASSVTGSPYNEQFF
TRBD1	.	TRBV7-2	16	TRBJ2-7	TGTGCCAGCAGCCTAATCCAGAGGGACAGGGTCTACGAGCAGTACTTC	CASSLIQRDRVYEQYF
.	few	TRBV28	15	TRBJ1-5	TGTGCCAGCAGTTTTATCGGGGGGCAGAATCAGCCCCAGCATTTT	CASSFIGGQNQPQHF
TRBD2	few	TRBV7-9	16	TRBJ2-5	TGTGCCAGCAGCTTTTATGGACGGGAGGGCCAAGAGACCCAGTACTTC	CASSFYGREGQETQYF
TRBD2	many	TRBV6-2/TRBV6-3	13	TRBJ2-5	TGTGCCAGCAGTCCGGGACTACCTCCGACCCAGTACTTC	CASSPGLPPTQYF
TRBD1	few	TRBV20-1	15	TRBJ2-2	TGCAGTGCCAGGCCCGGACAGGGGCGGATCGGGGAGCTGTTTTTT	CSARPGQGRIGELFF
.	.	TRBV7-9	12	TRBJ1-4	TGTGCCAGCAGACTCCAAGGGGAGGAACTGTTTTTT	CASRLQGEELFF
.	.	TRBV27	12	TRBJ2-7	TGTGCCAGCAGGGACTGGTCTCGGGAGCAGTACTTC	CASRDWSREQYF
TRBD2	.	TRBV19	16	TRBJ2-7	TGTGCCAGTAGTGCCGGACTAGCGGGAGAGTTCTACGAGCAGTACTTC	CASSAGLAGEFYEQYF
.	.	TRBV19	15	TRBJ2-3	TGTGCCAGTAGTATTTCTCAGGGGCCGAGAGATACGCAGTATTTT	CASSISQGPRDTQYF
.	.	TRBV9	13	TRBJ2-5	TGTGCCAGCAGCGTTCGAGGAGAGGGGACCCAGTACTTC	CASSVRGEGTQYF
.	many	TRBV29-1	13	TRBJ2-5	TGCAGCGTTGCGGCTAGCAGCCAGGAGACCCAGTACTTC	CSVAASSQETQYF
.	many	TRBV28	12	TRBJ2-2	TGTGCCAGCCACAGGAACACCGGGGAGCTGTTTTTT	CASHRNTGELFF
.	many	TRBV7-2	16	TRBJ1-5	TGTGCCAGCAGCTTAGTACCGGGAATGGGGAATCAGCCCCAGCATTTT	CASSLVPGMGNQPQHF
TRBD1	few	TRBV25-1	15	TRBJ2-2	TGTGCCAGCAGTGCCACAGGGGGATGGACCGGGGAGCTGTTTTTT	CASSATGGWTGELFF
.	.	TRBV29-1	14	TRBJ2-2	TGCAGCGTTGAAGTCCTGAAGAACACCGGGGAGCTGTTTTTT	CSVEVLKNTGELFF
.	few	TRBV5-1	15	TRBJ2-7	TGCGCCAGCAGCTTGGGGAGGGCAGCCGTCTACGAGCAGTACTTC	CASSLGRAAVYEQYF
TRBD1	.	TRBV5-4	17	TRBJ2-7	TGTGCCAGCAGCCAAGAGACAGGGGACGCCAGGGGATACGAGCAGTACTTC	CASSQETGDARGYEQYF
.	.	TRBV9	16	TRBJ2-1	TGTGCCAGCAGCTCCCGGGGAGGGGGCTTTTTTGGTGAGCAGTTCTTC	CASSSRGGGFFGEQFF
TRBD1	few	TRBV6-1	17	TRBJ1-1	TGTGCCAGCAGTGCCGGGGACAGGGGTTGGGCTGGCACTGAAGCTTTCTTT	CASSAGDRGWAGTEAFF
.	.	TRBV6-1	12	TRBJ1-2	TGTGCCAGCATAAACAGGGACTATGGCTACACCTTC	CASINRDYGYTF
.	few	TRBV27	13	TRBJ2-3	TGTGCCAGCAGTTTATTCCGCACAGATACGCAGTATTTT	CASSLFRTDTQYF
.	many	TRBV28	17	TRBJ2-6	TGTGCCAGCAGTCAGGGTTCACTCAGCCCTGGGGCCAACGTCCTGACTTTC	CASSQGSLSPGANVLTF
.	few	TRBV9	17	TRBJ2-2	TGTGCCAGCACCAATAGGGGGGGCCGCTTGAACACCGGGGAGCTGTTTTTT	CASTNRGGRLNTGELFF
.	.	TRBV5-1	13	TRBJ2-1	TGCGCCAGCAGGGGTATACCGGAGGGTGAGCAGTTCTTC	CASRGIPEGEQFF
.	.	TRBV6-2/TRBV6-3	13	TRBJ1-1	TGTGCCAGCAGTTACCCCGGTTCCTCTGAAGCTTTCTTT	CASSYPGSSEAFF